These 30 T cell receptor beta chains were all obtained from the same sample, sequenced in a study of blood T cell repertoires in COVID-19. Using immunoSEQ multiplex PCR, the repertoire was profiled, and TCRdb retains in-frame clones only, with some absent. Of around 70,000 clones in the sample, roughly 82% are singletons; the top ten hold about 7%. Sequenced input: peripheral blood. Receptor source: a man in his sixties with acute or convalescent COVID-19.

This chain joins TRBV19 and TRBJ1-2; D uncertain. Trimming shortened V by 8 bases and J by 5 bases, and 12 bases separated the two germline ends. This CDR3 has 12 residues. Germline CDR1 reads LNHDA; CDR2 reads SQIVND (reference sequence). Written as DNA, the CDR3 is TGTGCCAGTGAAGGGAGGAGTTATGGCTACACCTTC. Translated, it gives CASEGRSYGYTF.

The chain has TRBV5-1 and TRBJ1-1, with 8 positions matching TRBD1. The germline V gene has CDR1 SGHRS and CDR2 YFSETQ. The CDR3 is made up of 16 amino acids. V lost 6 bases, J lost 7 bases, and 17 bases stayed unmatched. The CDR3 nucleotides read TGCGCCAGCAAACCGGCCCCACCGACAGGGGCGAATGAAGCTTTCTTT. Translation gives CASKPAPPTGANEAFF.

The CDR3 sequence: CASRTGEREQYV. The CDR3, as DNA: TGTGCCAGCCGGACGGGGGAGAGGGAGCAGTACGTC. V usage is TRBV6-5 and J usage is TRBJ2-7, with a tentative D call TRBD2 (6 bases). V was clipped by 8 bases and J by 7 bases, with 15 bases between them. Germline V CDR1 and CDR2: MNHEY, SVGAGI. The CDR3 consists of 12 residues.

This clone was seen more than once but under ten times. The chain is built from TRBV5-1 and TRBJ1-5, with D unresolved. Germline lookup yields CDR1 SGHRS and CDR2 YFSETQ. The CDR3 sequence is 15 residues long. V shed 4 bases and J shed 6 bases, with 17 bases lying between them. CDR3 sequence reads: CASSIGPEEGQPQHF. DNA of the CDR3: TGCGCCAGCAGCATCGGGCCGGAAGAGGGTCAGCCCCAGCATTTT.

The chain uses TRBV25-1 and TRBJ2-5; 8 bases fit TRBD1. The length of the CDR3 is 15 residues. The germline gives CDR1 MGHDK, CDR2 SYGVNS. J was trimmed by 2 bases and V by 1 base; bases with no gene match: 3. The CDR3 reads CASSELDREQETQYF. The CDR3, as DNA: TGTGCCAGCAGTGAATTGGACAGGGAGCAAGAGACCCAGTACTTC.

The chain carries TRBV4-1 and TRBJ1-1; the D gene is possibly TRBD1 (6 bases). The CDR3 is 18 amino acids. The V gene lost 2 bases and the J gene lost 2 bases, with 21 bases spanning the gap. The germline V gene encodes CDR1 MGHRA and CDR2 YSYEKL. The CDR3 loop reads CASSQPPTAGAINTEAFF. The CDR3 DNA follows: TGCGCCAGCAGCCAACCACCTACCGCGGGGGCAATTAACACTGAAGCTTTCTTT.

This chain joins TRBV6-2 or TRBV6-3 and TRBJ1-2, with D perhaps TRBD1 (5 bases). Germline V gives CDR1 MNHEY, CDR2 SVGEGT. CDR3 length equals 13 residues. Trimming removed 2 bases from V and 4 bases from J, with 8 bases in between. The CDR3 is CASSYGGAYGYTF. CDR3 nucleotide sequence: TGTGCCAGCAGTTACGGCGGGGCCTATGGCTACACCTTC.

This clone occurred once. The V call is TRBV12-3 or TRBV12-4, the J call TRBJ1-3; a possible D gene is TRBD1 (5 bases). The CDR3 totals 13 residues. V lost 2 bases and J lost 8, with 10 bases in between. The CDR3 loop is CASSLNGGYTIYF. The CDR3 DNA is TGTGCCAGCAGTTTAAACGGGGGATACACCATATATTTT.

V is TRBV10-1 and J is TRBJ2-2; 7 bases line up with TRBD2. Germline CDR1 and CDR2: WNHNN and SYGVQD (reference sequence). The CDR3 length is 14 residues. J was trimmed by 7 bases and V by 3 bases; bases with no gene match: 5. Here the CDR3 DNA reads TGCGCCAGCAGTGAATCCGGGACTAACGGGGAGCTGTTTTTT. It translates to CASSESGTNGELFF.

J is TRBJ1-1 and V is TRBV19; 9 nucleotides match TRBD1. Germline trimming cut 3 bases from V and 5 bases from J; bases unmatched to any gene: 4. Germline V lookup: CDR1 LNHDA, CDR2 SQIVND (reference sequence). The CDR3 has 14 amino acids. For the CDR3, the DNA is TGTGCCAGTAGTATCGGACAGGGGAGGACTGAAGCTTTCTTT. Residues: CASSIGQGRTEAFF.

The CDR3 spells CSASYPSGIQETQYF. The CDR3 nucleotides read TGCAGTGCTAGTTACCCTAGCGGGATTCAAGAGACCCAGTACTTC. The chain combines TRBV20-1 with TRBJ2-5, with 9 bases lining up with TRBD2. The V gene's germline CDR1 is DFQATT and CDR2 SNEGSKA (reference sequence). The CDR3 totals 15 residues. J was trimmed by 2 bases and V by 3 bases; bases with no gene match: 7.

V gene TRBV12-5 combines with J gene TRBJ1-2; possibly TRBD1 for D (5 bases). The CDR3 has 14 residues. Germline CDR1 LGHNT, CDR2 FRNRAP. The V end lost 6 bases, the J end lost 2 bases, and 13 bases lay between the germline ends. CDR3 sequence reads: CASGPDTPNYGYTF. DNA of the CDR3: TGTGCTAGTGGCCCGGACACCCCCAACTATGGCTACACCTTC.

This chain uses TRBV5-5 with TRBJ2-2; the D gene is possibly TRBD1 (5 bases). Looked up from germline, CDR1 is SGHKS and CDR2 is YYEKEE (reference sequence). Trimming left V 0 bases short and J 9 bases short, with 15 bases between. CDR3 size: 15 residues. The CDR3: CASSLATGRARELFF. The CDR3 region has the DNA TGTGCCAGCAGCTTGGCCACAGGCAGGGCTCGGGAGCTGTTTTTT.

The chain carries TRBV5-4 and TRBJ2-5; 7 bases are shared with TRBD2. The length of the CDR3 is 16 residues. Germline loops: CDR1 SGHNT, CDR2 YYREEE (reference sequence). The V gene end was trimmed by 4 bases and the J gene end by 2 bases; junction bases not matched to a gene: 11. CDR3 coding DNA: TGTGCCAGCAGCCCCGTATGGGGGGGGTTGCAAGAGACCCAGTACTTC. This encodes CASSPVWGGLQETQYF.

The chain couples TRBV18 to TRBJ2-5, with 9 bases matching TRBD1. J lost 4 bases, V lost 4 bases, and 1 base had no gene match. CDR1 is KGHSH, CDR2 LQKENI, per germline. This CDR3 comprises 13 residues. The CDR3 DNA sequence: TGTGCCAGCTCACAGGGACAGGGAGAGACCCAGTACTTC. It is translated as CASSQGQGETQYF.

This chain joins TRBV10-3 and TRBJ1-6, with TRBD1 as a possible D gene (5 bases). Germline V CDR1 and CDR2: ENHRY, SYGVKD. Trimming pared 0 bases from V and 5 bases from J, leaving 14 bases between. The CDR3 loop spans 17 amino acids. The CDR3 nucleotides read TGTGCCATCAGTGAGTCGATGCAGGGTGTTAATAATTCACCCCTCCACTTT. Translated, it gives CAISESMQGVNNSPLHF.

V is TRBV10-3 and J is TRBJ1-2, with 8 bases fitting TRBD1. J was trimmed by 4 bases and V by 5 bases; bases with no gene match: 3. The CDR3 has 13 amino acids. In germline, CDR1 is ENHRY, CDR2 SYGVKD. CDR3 bases: TGTGCCATCAGTTTCGGACAGGGCTATGGCTACACCTTC. Translated: CAISFGQGYGYTF.

V is TRBV5-1 and J is TRBJ1-3; 7 nucleotides line up with TRBD1. This CDR3 contains 14 residues. Germline V CDR1 and CDR2: SGHRS, YFSETQ. V lost 2 bases and J lost 5; bases outside the gene matches: 4. CDR3 DNA sequence: TGCGCCAGCAGCTTCGGGACAGAGAGAAACACCATATATTTT. Its protein product is CASSFGTERNTIYF.

This clone was observed a handful of times. The chain has TRBV30 and TRBJ1-6; 9 nucleotides align to TRBD1. J was trimmed by 10 bases and V by 3 bases; bases with no gene match: 10. From germline, CDR1 is GTSNPN and CDR2 SVGIG (reference sequence). The CDR3 has 15 amino acids. The CDR3 region has the DNA TGTGCCTGGAGCCCACCGGGACAGGGTGTCTCACCCCTCCACTTT. Encoded protein: CAWSPPGQGVSPLHF.

The chain links TRBV19 to TRBJ1-2; TRBD1 might be the D (6 bases). V was shortened by 3 bases and J by 6 bases, with 17 bases between the two germline ends. Germline V gives CDR1 LNHDA, CDR2 SQIVND (reference sequence). The CDR3 consists of 15 residues. The CDR3 here is CASSMVMGGRDGYTF. CDR3 bases: TGTGCCAGTAGTATGGTCATGGGGGGGCGCGATGGCTACACCTTC. Full variable domain (rest looked up from reference TRBV19 and TRBJ1-2): DGGITQSPKYLFRKEGQNVTLSCEQNLNHDAMYWYRQDPGQGLRLIYYSQIVNDFQKGDIAEGYSVSREKKESFPLTVTSAQKNPTAFYLCASSMVMGGRDGYTFGSGTRLTVV.

The chain is built from TRBV6-5 and TRBJ2-2, with 7 nucleotides matching TRBD1. Germline loops: CDR1 MNHEY, CDR2 SVGAGI. CDR3 length: 14 amino acids. V lost 5 bases to trimming and J lost 6 bases; unmatched junction nucleotides: 6. The CDR3 region has the DNA TGTGCCAGCAGTCGCGGACAGGTGCCCGGGGAGCTGTTTTTT. As protein: CASSRGQVPGELFF.

This sequence joins TRBV6-5 and TRBJ1-2; maybe TRBD1 (5 bases). The CDR3 has 10 amino acids. V was clipped by 6 bases and J by 9 bases, with 8 bases between them. CDR1 and CDR2 (germline): MNHEY, SVGAGI. CDR3 loop: CASRGQSYTF. CDR3 bases: TGTGCCAGCAGGGGGCAAAGCTACACCTTC.

The J gene is TRBJ2-7, the V gene TRBV3-1 (or the pseudogene TRBV3-2); a weak D match, TRBD1 (6 bases). CDR1 and CDR2 from the germline V gene are LGHDT and YNNKEL (reference sequence). This CDR3 is 15 amino acids long. Trimming removed 1 base at V and 12 bases at J, with 22 bases between. CDR3 in amino acids: CASSQAYKDRHRRYF. In DNA form, the CDR3 reads TGTGCCAGCAGCCAAGCATACAAAGACAGGCATCGTAGGTACTTC.

The chain links TRBV5-6 to TRBJ1-4, with D unresolved. This CDR3 is 15 amino acids long. Germline values: CDR1 SGHDT, CDR2 YYEEEE. Trimming removed 1 base from V and 3 bases from J, with 10 bases in between. CDR3 amino acids: CASSLTAAANEKLFF. As DNA, the CDR3 is TGTGCCAGCAGCTTGACAGCGGCGGCTAATGAAAAACTGTTTTTT. The whole variable domain, remainder taken from reference TRBV5-6 and TRBJ1-4, is DAGVTQSPTHLIKTRGQQVTLRCSPKSGHDTVSWYQQALGQGPQFIFQYYEEEERQRGNFPDRFSGHQFPNYSSELNVNALLLGDSALYLCASSLTAAANEKLFFGSGTQLSVL.

This clone was detected a few times. This chain uses TRBV5-1 with TRBJ2-3, with TRBD2 identical over 9 bases. V lost 0 bases and J lost 4; bases outside the gene matches: 9. The CDR3 spans 17 residues. CDR1 and CDR2 from the germline V gene are SGHRS and YFSETQ. The CDR3 is CASSLGQVGGGADTQYF. CDR3 nucleotide sequence: TGCGCCAGCAGCTTGGGCCAAGTTGGCGGGGGGGCAGATACGCAGTATTTT.

V gene TRBV9 combines with J gene TRBJ1-5; 10 nucleotides align to TRBD1. V was clipped by 0 bases and J by 4 bases; unmatched bases: 1. The germline V gene has CDR1 SGDLS and CDR2 YYNGEE. The CDR3 consists of 15 residues. The CDR3 loop is CASSVGQGANQPQHF. CDR3 sequence (DNA): TGTGCCAGCAGCGTAGGACAGGGGGCTAATCAGCCCCAGCATTTT.

V usage is TRBV5-5 and J usage is TRBJ1-5; 7 bases map to TRBD1. J was trimmed by 2 bases and V by 5 bases; bases with no gene match: 4. CDR1 SGHKS and CDR2 YYEKEE come from the germline V gene (reference sequence). This CDR3 contains 14 residues. In DNA form, the CDR3 reads TGTGCCAGCAGAACAGGGGAGGGCAATCAGCCCCAGCATTTT. This gives the protein CASRTGEGNQPQHF.

The chain employs TRBV11-3 and TRBJ2-5; a weak D match, TRBD2 (6 bases). The CDR3 loop spans 15 amino acids. CDR1 and CDR2 from the germline V gene are SGHNT and YENEEA. V was clipped by 5 bases and J by 5 bases, with 18 bases between them. The CDR3 sequence is CASSQRARREETQYF. CDR3 coding DNA: TGTGCCAGCAGCCAAAGGGCCCGTCGGGAGGAGACCCAGTACTTC.

The chain links TRBV5-4 to TRBJ1-4; perhaps TRBD1 as D (6 bases). V shed 6 bases and J shed 0 bases, with 12 bases lying between them. CDR1 SGHNT and CDR2 YYREEE come from the germline V gene (reference sequence). The CDR3 is made up of 15 amino acids. The CDR3 DNA reads as TGTGCCAGCAAGCGAGGGGGGGCAACTAATGAAAAACTGTTTTTT. Its translation: CASKRGGATNEKLFF.

The chain joins TRBV11-2 to TRBJ2-1; 11 nucleotides line up with TRBD1. Germline assignment: CDR1 SGHAT and CDR2 FQNNGV. The CDR3 spans 15 residues. The junction had 6 bases not matched to a gene; V was cut back by 1 base and J by 10 bases. The CDR3 loop reads CASSLARDRGEEQFF. CDR3 DNA: TGTGCCAGCAGCTTAGCCCGGGACAGGGGGGAAGAGCAGTTCTTC. Variable domain in full (rest from reference TRBV11-2 and TRBJ2-1): EAGVAQSPRYKIIEKRQSVAFWCNPISGHATLYWYQQILGQGPKLLIQFQNNGVVDDSQLPKDRFSAERLKGVDSTLKIQPAKLEDSAVYLCASSLARDRGEEQFFGPGTRLTVL.